These 20 T cell receptor beta chains came from one sample sequenced in a study of cytomegalovirus exposure and HLA in healthy donors. The PCR used 60 Vbeta and 13 Jbeta primers. Produced via immunoSEQ multiplex PCR; TCRdb's table is partial and in-frame only. The table shows around 140,000 clones, with around 82% occurring only once. The sequenced sample was PBMCs. The receptors shown here come from a female donor in good health and CMV-seronegative.

The table lists this clone with a few counts. The chain is built from TRBV10-1 and TRBJ1-5; D is uncertain. The CDR3 contains 17 residues. Germline lookup yields CDR1 WNHNN and CDR2 SYGVQD (reference sequence). V lost 1 base to trimming and J lost 0 bases, with 13 bases between them. The CDR3 protein is CASSEFPSAGSNQPQHF. The DNA of the CDR3 is TGCGCCAGCAGTGAGTTCCCCTCAGCAGGTAGCAATCAGCCCCAGCATTTT.

The chain has TRBV10-3 and TRBJ1-2, with TRBD1 as a possible D gene (5 bases). V shed 0 bases and J shed 5 bases, with 10 bases lying between them. The CDR3 contains 14 residues. CDR1 and CDR2 from the germline V gene are ENHRY and SYGVKD. The CDR3 sequence is CAISESGQKYGYTF. CDR3 coding DNA: TGTGCCATCAGTGAGTCGGGGCAGAAGTATGGCTACACCTTC.

The genes are TRBV4-2 and TRBJ2-5, with D tentatively TRBD2 (7 bases). The germline CDR1 and CDR2 sequences are LGHNA and YNFKEQ. The CDR3 spans 18 residues. Trimming stripped 3 bases from V and 0 bases from J, with 20 bases between. The CDR3 region has the DNA TGTGCCAGCAGCCAGAAAGAAGGAGGGGGGGCCTACCAAGAGACCCAGTACTTC. As protein: CASSQKEGGGAYQETQYF.

This chain uses TRBV19 with TRBJ1-5, with a weak D call TRBD1 (5 bases). Germline CDR1 reads LNHDA; CDR2 reads SQIVND (reference sequence). The CDR3 has 14 amino acids. The ends were cut back, 5 bases at V and 4 bases at J, with 12 bases in the middle. In DNA form, the CDR3 reads TGTGCCAGTAGTTCGGTAGGGGTTAATCAGCCCCAGCATTTT. It specifies CASSSVGVNQPQHF.

By proportion, this clone is medium-sized. The chain carries TRBV23-1 and TRBJ2-2, with TRBD2 identical over 13 bases. TRBV23-1 carries the ORF label, with uncertain function. CDR3 length equals 22 residues. J lost 1 base, V lost 0 bases, and 14 bases had no gene match. CDR3 DNA: TGCGCCAGCAGTCAATCGCACACATCCCGCACTAGCGGGAGGGGGAACACCGGGGAGCTGTTTTTT. It encodes CASSQSHTSRTSGRGNTGELFF.

The J gene is TRBJ2-1, the V gene TRBV6-1, with D perhaps TRBD2 (5 bases). Trimming shortened V by 5 bases and J by 10 bases, and 18 bases separated the two germline ends. The CDR3 loop spans 14 amino acids. Germline V gives CDR1 MNHNS, CDR2 SASEGT. CDR3: CASSQKGGLREQFF. CDR3 nucleotides: TGTGCCAGCAGTCAGAAGGGCGGGCTTCGAGAGCAGTTCTTC.

This chain connects TRBV30 to TRBJ1-1, with a weak D call TRBD1 (6 bases). The germline CDR1 and CDR2 sequences are GTSNPN and SVGIG (reference sequence). V lost 1 base to trimming and J lost 6 bases, with 12 bases between them. The CDR3 is made up of 13 amino acids. CDR3 protein: CAWSEGVGAEAFF. The CDR3, as DNA: TGTGCCTGGAGTGAGGGGGTAGGGGCTGAAGCTTTCTTT. The full variable domain, completed using reference TRBV30 and TRBJ1-1, is SQTIHQWPATLVQPVGSPLSLECTVEGTSNPNLYWYRQAAGRGLQLLFYSVGIGQISSEVPQNLSASRPQDRQFILSSKKLLLSDSGFYLCAWSEGVGAEAFFGQGTRLTVV.

The genes are TRBV6-5 and TRBJ1-1, with D unclear. V was trimmed by 0 bases and J by 4 bases, leaving 15 bases between them. This CDR3 comprises 16 residues. Germline V gene sequence: CDR1 MNHEY, CDR2 SVGAGI. DNA for the CDR3: TGTGCCAGCAGTTACTCGAGAGCGGGTTGGGGCACTGAAGCTTTCTTT. Translating it yields CASSYSRAGWGTEAFF.

This sequence joins TRBV28 and TRBJ2-1; possibly TRBD1 for D (6 bases). V was clipped by 7 bases and J by 3 bases, with 13 bases between them. CDR1 and CDR2 from the germline V gene are MDHEN and SYDVKM. The CDR3 loop spans 14 amino acids. The CDR3, as DNA: TGTGCCAGCACGGGGCAGGGGCTCTACAATGAGCAGTTCTTC. This translates into CASTGQGLYNEQFF. The entire variable domain, with the rest obtained from reference TRBV28 and TRBJ2-1, is as follows: DVKVTQSSRYLVKRTGEKVFLECVQDMDHENMFWYRQDPGLGLRLIYFSYDVKMKEKGDIPEGYSVSREKKERFSLILESASTNQTSMYLCASTGQGLYNEQFFGPGTRLTVL.

The rearrangement joins TRBV23-1 to TRBJ1-1, with D unresolved. TRBV23-1 is flagged as an ORF with uncertain function. V was pared by 6 bases and J by 4 bases, with 12 bases between. The length of the CDR3 is 13 residues. This CDR3 is CASSPISLTEAFF. Written as DNA, the CDR3 is TGCGCCAGCAGCCCTATAAGCCTCACTGAAGCTTTCTTT.

This clone was recorded once. CDR3 in amino acids: CASSLAVGGNRNEQFF. CDR3 coding DNA: TGTGCCAGCAGCTTAGCGGTCGGGGGGAATCGCAATGAGCAGTTCTTC. The chain couples TRBV11-1 to TRBJ2-1; 7 nucleotides agree with TRBD2. Unmatched junction bases numbered 8, after V lost 0 bases and J lost 6 bases. Looked up from germline, CDR1 is SGHAT and CDR2 is FQDESV (reference sequence). The CDR3 contains 16 residues.

The rearrangement uses TRBV28 and TRBJ1-2; 8 nucleotides agree with TRBD1. The junction had 13 bases not matched to a gene; V was cut back by 4 bases and J by 6 bases. The CDR3 loop spans 16 amino acids. Per the germline V gene, CDR1 is MDHEN and CDR2 is SYDVKM. CDR3: CASSSLTQGAGDGYTF. Here the CDR3 DNA reads TGTGCCAGCAGTTCCCTAACGCAGGGGGCCGGCGATGGCTACACCTTC.

This clone has a handful of counts. The chain recombines TRBV19 with TRBJ1-1; maybe TRBD1 (5 bases). This CDR3 spans 15 amino acids. Germline lookup yields CDR1 LNHDA and CDR2 SQIVND (reference sequence). Trimming removed 3 bases from V and 6 bases from J, with 17 bases in between. CDR3 amino acids: CASSMNPWGVSEAFF. CDR3 coding DNA: TGTGCCAGTAGTATGAATCCTTGGGGGGTTTCTGAAGCTTTCTTT.

The genes are TRBV7-2 and TRBJ2-7, with 9 positions matching TRBD1. The J segment lost 4 bases and the V segment lost 5 bases, leaving 6 bases of the junction unmatched. Germline lookup yields CDR1 SGHTA and CDR2 FQGNSA. The CDR3 length is 14 residues. The CDR3 DNA reads TGTGCCAGCAGCGCCCGGACAGGGGCTTACGAGCAGTACTTC. It specifies CASSARTGAYEQYF.

The CDR3 sequence: CASSEIGTTYEQYF. The CDR3 DNA is TGTGCCAGCAGTGAAATAGGGACTACCTACGAGCAGTACTTC. The chain links TRBV2 to TRBJ2-7; 7 positions agree with TRBD2. Germline CDR1 is SNHLY and CDR2 is FYNNEI. CDR3 size: 14 residues. V was pared by 2 bases and J by 2 bases, with 3 bases of the junction left unmatched. The full variable domain, with the rest looked up from reference TRBV2 and TRBJ2-7, is EPEVTQTPSHQVTQMGQEVILRCVPISNHLYFYWYRQILGQKVEFLVSFYNNEISEKSEIFDDQFSVERPDGSNFTLKIRSTKLEDSAMYFCASSEIGTTYEQYFGPGTRLTVT.

This clone was seen only once. The chain uses TRBV10-3 and TRBJ2-7; a possible D gene is TRBD1 (6 bases). Trimming stripped 4 bases from V and 0 bases from J, with 10 bases between. This CDR3 has 14 amino acids. Germline loops: CDR1 ENHRY, CDR2 SYGVKD. The CDR3 protein is CAISGGGSSYEQYF. The CDR3 DNA is TGTGCCATCAGTGGAGGGGGTTCCTCCTACGAGCAGTACTTC.

J is TRBJ2-1 and V is TRBV30; TRBD2 aligns across 7 bases. From germline, CDR1 is GTSNPN and CDR2 SVGIG (reference sequence). There are 14 residues in the CDR3. Trimming cost V 5 bases and J 9 bases; bases outside gene matches: 13. The CDR3: CAWQTSGTVSEQFF. The CDR3 DNA reads TGTGCCTGGCAAACCAGCGGGACGGTCAGTGAGCAGTTCTTC.

The gene calls are TRBV28 and TRBJ1-3; tentative D call: TRBD1 (5 bases). The V gene's germline CDR1 is MDHEN and CDR2 SYDVKM. The CDR3 totals 15 residues. V was pared by 4 bases and J by 0 bases, with 10 bases between. The CDR3 DNA sequence: TGTGCCAGCAGTTCACCGACAGTCTCTGGAAACACCATATATTTT. This gives the protein CASSSPTVSGNTIYF.

The chain combines TRBV28 with TRBJ2-7; the match to TRBD2 covers 13 bases. Germline CDR1 and CDR2: MDHEN and SYDVKM. The junction had 10 bases not matched to a gene; V was cut back by 6 bases and J by 2 bases. The CDR3 spans 17 residues. The CDR3 protein is CASSQTSGRRGTYEQYF. The CDR3 DNA reads as TGTGCCAGCAGCCAGACTAGCGGGAGGCGGGGCACCTACGAGCAGTACTTC.

The rearrangement uses TRBV4-1 and TRBJ1-1; D might be TRBD1 (5 bases). CDR3 length: 15 amino acids. Between the trimmed V and J ends, which lost 4 bases and 3 bases, there was a span of 15 bases. Germline assignment: CDR1 MGHRA and CDR2 YSYEKL. CDR3 nucleotides: TGCGCCAGCAGCCTCGTTGGGGGAGGATACACTGAAGCTTTCTTT. Translation gives CASSLVGGGYTEAFF.